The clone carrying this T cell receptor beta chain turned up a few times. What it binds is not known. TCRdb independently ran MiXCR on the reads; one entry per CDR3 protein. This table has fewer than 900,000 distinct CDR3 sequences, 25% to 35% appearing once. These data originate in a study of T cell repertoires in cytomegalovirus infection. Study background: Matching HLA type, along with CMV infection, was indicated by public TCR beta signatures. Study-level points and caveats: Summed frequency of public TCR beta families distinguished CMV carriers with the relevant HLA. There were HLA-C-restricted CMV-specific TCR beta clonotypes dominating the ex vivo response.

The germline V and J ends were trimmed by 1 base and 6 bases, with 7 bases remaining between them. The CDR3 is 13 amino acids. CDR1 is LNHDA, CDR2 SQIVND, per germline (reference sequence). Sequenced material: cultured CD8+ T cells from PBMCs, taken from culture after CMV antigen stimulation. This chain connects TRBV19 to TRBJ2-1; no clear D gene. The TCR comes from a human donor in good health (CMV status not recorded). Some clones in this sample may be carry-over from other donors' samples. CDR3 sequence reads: CASSIGLLNEQFF. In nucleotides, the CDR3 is TGTGCCAGTAGTATAGGGCTCCTCAATGAGCAGTTCTTC.